This paragraph reports one TCR beta chain. This clone showed up just a few times. No antigen is known for it. Qualities for individual bases were not recorded, and no much larger clone is one base off. The method behind the library was the immunoSEQ multiplex PCR assay. Held by TCRdb, this immuneACCESS table contains in-frame sequences only and omits some clones. Under half of the omission traces to an unresolved V gene where checked; the cause of the rest is unknown. The sample profile shows about 73,000 clones; roughly 93% of them were found once. The top ten hold roughly 0.25% of the sample. Taken from the germline V gene (reference sequence), the CDR1 and CDR2 loops are LNHDA and SQIVND. The junction shows trimming of 5 bases on V and 6 bases on J, plus 7 bases between the germline ends. The CDR3 covers 11 residues, taking in both the cysteine and the phenylalanine. Only the CDR3 portion is preserved as DNA: 33 bases, with reading frame beginning at the first base.

This sample was taken from a study of technical replicates of blood from a few donors (TCRdb year 2017). The specimen was T cells isolated from PBMCs. This TCR was sampled from a human donor in good health. The chain was built from TRBV19 and TRBJ1-1; the D gene remains uncertain. The base sequence is TGTGCCAGTAGTGTGTCCGCTGAAGCTTTCTTT. The resulting protein is CASSVSAEAFF.